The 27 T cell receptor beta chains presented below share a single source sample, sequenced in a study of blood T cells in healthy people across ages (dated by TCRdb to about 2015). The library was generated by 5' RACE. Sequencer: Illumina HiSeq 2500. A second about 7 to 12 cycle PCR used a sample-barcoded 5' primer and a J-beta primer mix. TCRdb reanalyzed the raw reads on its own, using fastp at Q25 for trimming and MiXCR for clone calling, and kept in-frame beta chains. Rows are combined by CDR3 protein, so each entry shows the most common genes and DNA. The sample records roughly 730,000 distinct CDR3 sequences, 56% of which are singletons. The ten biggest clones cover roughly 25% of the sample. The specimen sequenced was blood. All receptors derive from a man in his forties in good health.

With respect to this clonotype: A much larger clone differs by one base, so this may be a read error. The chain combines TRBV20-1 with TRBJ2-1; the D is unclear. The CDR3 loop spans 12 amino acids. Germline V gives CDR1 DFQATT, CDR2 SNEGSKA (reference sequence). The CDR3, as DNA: TGCAGGGCTAGAGAAACCGAGACCGAGCAGTTCTTC. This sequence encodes CRARETETEQFF.

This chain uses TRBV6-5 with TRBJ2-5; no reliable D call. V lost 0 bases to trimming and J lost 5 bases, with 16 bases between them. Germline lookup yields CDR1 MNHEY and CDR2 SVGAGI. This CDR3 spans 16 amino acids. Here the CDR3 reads CASSYSRWGPEETQYF. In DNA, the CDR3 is TGTGCCAGCAGTTACTCGCGGTGGGGTCCAGAGGAGACCCAGTACTTC.

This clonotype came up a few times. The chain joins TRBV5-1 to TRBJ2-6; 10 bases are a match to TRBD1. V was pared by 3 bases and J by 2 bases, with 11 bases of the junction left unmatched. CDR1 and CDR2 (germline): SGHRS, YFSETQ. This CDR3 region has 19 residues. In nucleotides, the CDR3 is TGCGCCAGCAGCTGGGAACCCCGGGACAGGGGTCCTGGGGCCAACGTCCTGACTTTC. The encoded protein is CASSWEPRDRGPGANVLTF.

CDR3 in amino acids: CASSLGQTRSDEQFF. CDR3 coding DNA: TGCGCCAGCAGCTTGGGACAGACCCGTTCGGATGAGCAGTTCTTC. The V gene is TRBV5-1, the J gene TRBJ2-1, with a possible D match to TRBD1 (5 bases). The ends were cut back, 0 bases at V and 8 bases at J, with 15 bases in the middle. This CDR3 comprises 15 residues. In germline, CDR1 is SGHRS, CDR2 YFSETQ.

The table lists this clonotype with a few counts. CDR3 bases: TGCGCCAGCTGGGGGGAGGCAGATACGCAGTATTTT. Its protein product is CASWGEADTQYF. The genes are TRBV5-1 and TRBJ2-3; D might be TRBD2 (6 bases). The germline CDR1 and CDR2 sequences are SGHRS and YFSETQ. The CDR3 runs to 12 residues. The V and J ends lost 7 bases and 4 bases respectively, with 10 bases between them.

The CDR3 is CASSRRAIPDTQYF. The CDR3 DNA reads as TGTGCCAGCAGTCGCCGGGCCATTCCAGATACGCAGTATTTT. V gene TRBV12-3 or TRBV12-4 combines with J gene TRBJ2-3; D not certain. V lost 5 bases to trimming and J lost 4 bases, with 13 bases between them. The CDR3 runs to 14 residues.

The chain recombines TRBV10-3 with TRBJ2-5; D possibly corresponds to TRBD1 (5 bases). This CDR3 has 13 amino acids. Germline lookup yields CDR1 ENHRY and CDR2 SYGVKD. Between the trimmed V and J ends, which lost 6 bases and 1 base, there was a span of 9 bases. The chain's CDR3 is CAIRTDIQETQYF. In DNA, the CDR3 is TGTGCCATCAGAACGGACATCCAAGAGACCCAGTACTTC.

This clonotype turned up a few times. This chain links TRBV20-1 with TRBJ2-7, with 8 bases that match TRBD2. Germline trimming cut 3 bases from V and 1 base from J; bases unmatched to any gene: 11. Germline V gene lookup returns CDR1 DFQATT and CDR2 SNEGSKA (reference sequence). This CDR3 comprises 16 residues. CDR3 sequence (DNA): TGCAGTGCTAGGGCCGCCGGGACTAGGATTTCCTACGAGCAGTACTTC. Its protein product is CSARAAGTRISYEQYF.

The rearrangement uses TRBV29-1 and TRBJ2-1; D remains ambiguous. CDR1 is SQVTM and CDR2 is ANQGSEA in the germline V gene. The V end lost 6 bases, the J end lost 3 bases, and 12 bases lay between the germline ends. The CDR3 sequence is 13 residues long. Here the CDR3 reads CSVQMGNYNEQFF. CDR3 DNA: TGCAGCGTCCAAATGGGGAACTACAATGAGCAGTTCTTC.

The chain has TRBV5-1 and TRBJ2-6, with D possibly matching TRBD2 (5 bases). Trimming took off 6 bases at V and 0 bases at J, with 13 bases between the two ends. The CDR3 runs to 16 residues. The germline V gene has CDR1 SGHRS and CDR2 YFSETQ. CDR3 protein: CASKRSRGSGANVLTF. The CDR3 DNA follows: TGCGCCAGCAAGAGATCTCGGGGCTCTGGGGCCAACGTCCTGACTTTC.

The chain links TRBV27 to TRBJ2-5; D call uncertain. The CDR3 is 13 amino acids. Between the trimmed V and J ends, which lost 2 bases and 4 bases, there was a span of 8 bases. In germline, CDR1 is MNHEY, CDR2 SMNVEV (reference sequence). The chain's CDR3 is CASSLNPPETQYF. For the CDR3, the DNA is TGTGCCAGCAGTTTAAATCCGCCAGAGACCCAGTACTTC.

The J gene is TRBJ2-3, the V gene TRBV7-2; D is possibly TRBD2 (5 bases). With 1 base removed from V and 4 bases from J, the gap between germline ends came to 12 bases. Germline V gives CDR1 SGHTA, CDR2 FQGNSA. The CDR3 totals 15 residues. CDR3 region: CASSLGGPRADTQYF. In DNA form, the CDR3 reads TGTGCCAGCAGCTTAGGGGGTCCGAGGGCAGATACGCAGTATTTT.

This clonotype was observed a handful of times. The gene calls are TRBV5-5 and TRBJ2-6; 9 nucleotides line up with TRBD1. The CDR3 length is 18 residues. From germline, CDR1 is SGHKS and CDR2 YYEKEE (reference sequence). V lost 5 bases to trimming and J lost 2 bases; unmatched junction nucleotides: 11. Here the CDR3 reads CASSGGQGKDAGANVLTF. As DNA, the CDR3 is TGTGCCAGCAGTGGAGGACAGGGGAAGGACGCTGGGGCCAACGTCCTGACTTTC.

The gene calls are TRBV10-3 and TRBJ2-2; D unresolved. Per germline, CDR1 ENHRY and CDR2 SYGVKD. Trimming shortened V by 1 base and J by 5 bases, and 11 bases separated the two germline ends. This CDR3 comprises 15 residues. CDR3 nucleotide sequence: TGTGCCATCAGTGAGTTTAAACGCCAGACCGGGGAGCTGTTTTTT. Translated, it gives CAISEFKRQTGELFF.

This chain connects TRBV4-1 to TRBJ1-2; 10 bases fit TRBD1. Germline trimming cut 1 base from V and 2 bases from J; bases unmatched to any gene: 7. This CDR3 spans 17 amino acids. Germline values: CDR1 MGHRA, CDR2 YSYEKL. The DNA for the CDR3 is TGCGCCAGCAGCCAAGGGGACAGGGGATTTTCGAACTATGGCTACACCTTC. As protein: CASSQGDRGFSNYGYTF.

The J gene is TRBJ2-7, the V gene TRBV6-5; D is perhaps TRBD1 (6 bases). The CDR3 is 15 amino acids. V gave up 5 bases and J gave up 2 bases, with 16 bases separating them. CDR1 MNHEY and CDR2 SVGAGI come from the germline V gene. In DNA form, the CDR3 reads TGTGCCAGCAGTACGGCCGGAGAGGGGGCCTACGAGCAGTACTTC. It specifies CASSTAGEGAYEQYF.

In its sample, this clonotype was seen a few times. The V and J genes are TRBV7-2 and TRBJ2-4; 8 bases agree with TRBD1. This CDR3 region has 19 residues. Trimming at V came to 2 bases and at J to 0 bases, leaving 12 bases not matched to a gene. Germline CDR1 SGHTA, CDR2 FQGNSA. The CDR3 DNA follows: TGTGCCAGCAGCTTATTCGGCAGGGGGCGAGCTGTAGCCAAAAACATTCAGTACTTC. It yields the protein CASSLFGRGRAVAKNIQYF.

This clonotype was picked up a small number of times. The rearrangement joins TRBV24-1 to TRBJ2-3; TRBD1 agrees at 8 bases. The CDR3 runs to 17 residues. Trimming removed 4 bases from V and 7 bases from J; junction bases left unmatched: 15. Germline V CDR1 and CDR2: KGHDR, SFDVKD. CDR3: CATSDAMDRVRTNTQYF. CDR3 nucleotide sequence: TGTGCCACCAGTGACGCTATGGACAGGGTTCGTACAAATACGCAGTATTTT.

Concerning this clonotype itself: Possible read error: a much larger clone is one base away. DNA of the CDR3: TGTGCCAGCATTTTAGGGGGGTACCAAGAGACCCAGTACTTC. Its protein product is CASILGGYQETQYF. J is TRBJ2-5 and V is TRBV28; D is tentatively TRBD1 or TRBD2 (6 bases each). CDR1 and CDR2 (germline): MDHEN, SYDVKM. The CDR3 has 14 residues.

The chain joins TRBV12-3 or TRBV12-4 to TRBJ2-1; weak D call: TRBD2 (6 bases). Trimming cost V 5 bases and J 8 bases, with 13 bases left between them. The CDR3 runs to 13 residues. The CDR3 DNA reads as TGTGCCAGCAGTCCCTCTTGGGGGGATGAGCAGTTCTTC. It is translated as CASSPSWGDEQFF.

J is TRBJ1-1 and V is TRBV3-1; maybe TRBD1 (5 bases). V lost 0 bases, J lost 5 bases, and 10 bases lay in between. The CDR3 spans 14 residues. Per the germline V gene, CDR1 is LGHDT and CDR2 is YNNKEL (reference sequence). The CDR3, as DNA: TGTGCCAGCAGCCAAGATGGGGGAAGGACTGAAGCTTTCTTT. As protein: CASSQDGGRTEAFF.

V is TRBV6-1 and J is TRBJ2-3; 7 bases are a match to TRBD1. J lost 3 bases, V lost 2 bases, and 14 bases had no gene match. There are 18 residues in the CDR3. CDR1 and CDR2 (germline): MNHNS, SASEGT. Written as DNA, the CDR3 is TGTGCCAGCAGTGAATGGGTTACAGGGGAATTTCGGACAGATACGCAGTATTTT. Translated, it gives CASSEWVTGEFRTDTQYF.

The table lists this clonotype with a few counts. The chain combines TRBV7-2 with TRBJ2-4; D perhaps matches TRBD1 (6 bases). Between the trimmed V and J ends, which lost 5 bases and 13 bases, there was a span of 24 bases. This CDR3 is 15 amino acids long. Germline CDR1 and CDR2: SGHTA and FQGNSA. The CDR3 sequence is CASSPDVGTGSGQYF. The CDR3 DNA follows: TGTGCCAGCAGCCCCGACGTGGGAACAGGGAGCGGCCAGTACTTC.

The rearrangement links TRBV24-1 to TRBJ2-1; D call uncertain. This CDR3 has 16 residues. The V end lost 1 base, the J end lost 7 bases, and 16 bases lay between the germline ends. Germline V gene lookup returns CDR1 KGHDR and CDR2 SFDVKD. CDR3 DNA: TGTGCCACCAGTGATTTACCCGTGATTATGGGGAATGAGCAGTTCTTC. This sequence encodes CATSDLPVIMGNEQFF.

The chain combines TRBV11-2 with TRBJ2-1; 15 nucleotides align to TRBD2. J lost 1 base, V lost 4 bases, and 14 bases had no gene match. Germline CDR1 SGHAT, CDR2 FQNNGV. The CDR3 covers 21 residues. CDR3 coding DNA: TGTGCCAGCAGCTCCCCAGGGGGGACTAGCGGGAGGAGTAGGTCCTACAATGAGCAGTTCTTC. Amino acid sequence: CASSSPGGTSGRSRSYNEQFF.

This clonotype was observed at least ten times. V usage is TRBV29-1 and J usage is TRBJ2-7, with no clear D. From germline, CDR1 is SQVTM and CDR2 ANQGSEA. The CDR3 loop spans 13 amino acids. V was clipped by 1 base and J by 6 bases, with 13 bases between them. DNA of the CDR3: TGCAGCGTTGAAGTTGACCGGGTTGCCGAGCAGTACTTC. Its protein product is CSVEVDRVAEQYF.

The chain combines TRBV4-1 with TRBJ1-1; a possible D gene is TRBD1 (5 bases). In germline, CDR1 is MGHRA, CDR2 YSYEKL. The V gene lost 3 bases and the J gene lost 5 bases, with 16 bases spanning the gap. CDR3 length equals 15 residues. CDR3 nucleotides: TGCGCCAGCAGCCAGATTGGGGGGGTCGGGACTGAAGCTTTCTTT. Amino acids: CASSQIGGVGTEAFF.